This entry lists 25 T cell receptor beta chains sequenced from one sample in a study of T cells in Graves' hyperthyroidism and ophthalmopathy. What was amplified from RNA transcripts were TCR beta CDR3 regions. HTBI primers were the set used in a first-round RT-PCR of the TCR CDR3. TCRdb called the multiplex PCR reads again in MiXCR, with one record for every CDR3 protein. In the table there are roughly 500,000 distinct CDR3 sequences, about 45% of which are singletons. The sequencing input was peripheral blood or thyroid tissue (not recorded which). The receptors were sampled from an adult woman with Graves' disease, either hyperthyroidism or ophthalmopathy (not recorded which).

Notes on this clonotype: The junction and the germline gene differ at one end; a read error may be behind it. This sequence joins TRBV10-3 and TRBJ1-5; the D gene is possibly TRBD1 (5 bases). Germline V gene data show CDR1 as ENHRY and CDR2 as SYGVKD. The CDR3 is 14 residues long. The CDR3 DNA reads as TGTGCCAGCAGTTACCTTGACAGTAATCAGCCCCAGCATTTT. It yields the protein CASSYLDSNQPQHF.

Ten or more counts support this clonotype. J is TRBJ2-5 and V is TRBV5-6; 7 positions agree with TRBD1. Per the germline V gene, CDR1 is SGHDT and CDR2 is YYEEEE. The V and J ends lost 1 base and 6 bases, in that order; junction bases with no gene match: 15. The length of the CDR3 is 17 residues. CDR3 bases: TGTGCCAGCAGCTTGTTGAGGGGGCGCCTGGACGTACAGACCCAGTACTTC. This sequence encodes CASSLLRGRLDVQTQYF.

A note on this clonotype: A much larger clone lies one base from this, so it may be a read error. The chain joins TRBV5-6 to TRBJ2-5; D unclear. The germline V gene encodes CDR1 SGHDT and CDR2 YYEEEE. Trimming removed 4 bases from V and 1 base from J, with 11 bases in between. The CDR3 consists of 14 residues. As DNA, the CDR3 is TGTGCCAGCAGCCCGGAATGGCCCCAAGAGACCCAGTACTTC. Translating gives CASSPEWPQETQYF.

This clonotype was seen at least ten times. V gene TRBV12-3 or TRBV12-4 combines with J gene TRBJ1-1; D is uncertain. The CDR3 consists of 14 residues. The V and J ends lost 6 bases and 1 base respectively, with 12 bases between them. As DNA, the CDR3 is TGTGCCAGCAGGTATGGGGTAGGGAACACTGAAGCTTTCTTT. This translates into CASRYGVGNTEAFF.

This clonotype occurred a few times. This chain uses TRBV6-5 with TRBJ1-3; D gene unclear. The CDR3 has 15 residues. Germline V gives CDR1 MNHEY, CDR2 SVGAGI. V was shortened by 8 bases and J by 0 bases, with 14 bases between the two germline ends. Here the CDR3 DNA reads TGTGCCAGCCGCTTGACCGCGAGCTCTGGAAACACCATATATTTT. Translating gives CASRLTASSGNTIYF.

This clonotype was found many times. The CDR3 is CASSSSVGQGAGQPQHF. The DNA of the CDR3 is TGTGCCAGCAGTTCTTCAGTGGGACAGGGGGCTGGTCAGCCCCAGCATTTT. V usage is TRBV25-1 and J usage is TRBJ1-5, with TRBD1 matching over 12 bases. V gave up 5 bases and J gave up 6 bases; unmatched junction bases: 11. The length of the CDR3 is 17 residues. CDR1 and CDR2 from the germline V gene are MGHDK and SYGVNS.

V is TRBV20-1 and J is TRBJ2-3; 7 bases are shared with TRBD2. Germline V lookup: CDR1 DFQATT, CDR2 SNEGSKA (reference sequence). This CDR3 is 14 amino acids long. The V segment lost 6 bases and the J segment 6 bases; nucleotides outside the gene matches: 12. CDR3 in amino acids: CSASPGGAPDTQYF. In DNA form, the CDR3 reads TGCAGTGCGAGCCCGGGGGGAGCCCCTGATACGCAGTATTTT.

This clonotype occurred a few times. The chain has TRBV29-1 and TRBJ1-5; D gene uncertain. Trimming pared 6 bases from V and 6 bases from J, leaving 6 bases between. The length of the CDR3 is 10 residues. Germline values: CDR1 SQVTM, CDR2 ANQGSEA. The CDR3 DNA is TGCAGCGTCGGTGGTCAGCCCCAGCATTTT. The encoded protein is CSVGGQPQHF.

This clonotype appeared many times. V usage is TRBV19 and J usage is TRBJ2-7; TRBD2 agrees at 9 bases. CDR3 size: 14 residues. Germline V gives CDR1 LNHDA, CDR2 SQIVND (reference sequence). Trimming took 6 bases from V and 6 from J; bases not matched to a gene: 9. The CDR3 nucleotides are TGTGCCAGTAGCCTCCCTAGCGGGATGGGCGAGCAGTACTTC. It codes for CASSLPSGMGEQYF.

V is TRBV20-1 and J is TRBJ1-1; D perhaps matches TRBD1 (6 bases). Germline values: CDR1 DFQATT, CDR2 SNEGSKA (reference sequence). V lost 1 base, J lost 0 bases, and 9 bases lay in between. The CDR3 loop spans 14 amino acids. This CDR3 is CSARVRDMNTEAFF. CDR3 nucleotides: TGCAGTGCTAGAGTACGGGACATGAACACTGAAGCTTTCTTT.

The chain employs TRBV9 and TRBJ1-3; D not resolved. Germline values: CDR1 SGDLS, CDR2 YYNGEE. The germline V and J ends were trimmed by 0 bases and 8 bases, with 6 bases remaining between them. The CDR3 extends over 12 amino acids. CDR3 DNA sequence: TGTGCCAGCAGCGTAGCAGACCACACCATATATTTT. Protein: CASSVADHTIYF.

In its sample, this clonotype was seen a few times. V gene TRBV29-1 combines with J gene TRBJ2-7; D unclear. CDR3 length: 12 residues. CDR1 is SQVTM, CDR2 ANQGSEA, per germline. The V end lost 7 bases, the J end lost 0 bases, and 10 bases lay between the germline ends. The CDR3 nucleotides read TGCAGCGGGGCGGTCAGCTCCTACGAGCAGTACTTC. Translating gives CSGAVSSYEQYF.

As for this clonotype: The junction departs from the called germline gene at one end, perhaps through a read error. The chain joins TRBV2 to TRBJ1-2; D perhaps matches TRBD1 (5 bases). This CDR3 is 13 amino acids long. CDR1 and CDR2 from the germline V gene are SNHLY and FYNNEI. The CDR3 here is CASSRQWNSGYTF. The CDR3 bases are TGTGCCAGCAGTAGACAGTGGAACTCTGGCTACACCTTC.

The sample holds many counts of this clonotype. For the CDR3, the DNA is TGTGCCAGCAGGAAACAGGGCAATCAGCCCCAGCATTTT. Translating gives CASRKQGNQPQHF. The rearrangement uses TRBV6-2 or TRBV6-3 and TRBJ1-5; D might be TRBD1 (5 bases). CDR3 size: 13 residues. Trimming cost V 6 bases and J 2 bases, with 8 bases left between them. Germline-derived CDR1 and CDR2 are MNHEY and SVGEGT.

This clonotype was picked up a small number of times. This chain joins TRBV18 and TRBJ1-5; D is possibly TRBD1 (5 bases). Trimming pared 2 bases from V and 7 bases from J, leaving 15 bases between. The CDR3 is 15 residues long. Looked up from germline, CDR1 is KGHSH and CDR2 is LQKENI. Here the CDR3 reads CASSPNQGYGQPQHF. DNA of the CDR3: TGTGCCAGCTCACCAAACCAGGGTTATGGCCAGCCCCAGCATTTT.

V usage is TRBV7-9 and J usage is TRBJ2-7; 10 bases line up with TRBD2. The ends lost 5 bases at V and 4 bases at J; junction bases unmatched: 8. The CDR3 length is 15 residues. The V gene's germline CDR1 is SEHNR and CDR2 FQNEAQ (reference sequence). DNA for the CDR3: TGTGCCAGCAGCGCCCCCGCGACTAGCGGGTACGAGCAGTACTTC. Protein product: CASSAPATSGYEQYF.

This clonotype was detected only once. The junction departs from germline at one end; a sequencing error may be responsible. The chain employs TRBV6-6 and TRBJ2-7; perhaps TRBD2 as D (6 bases). Looked up from germline, CDR1 is MNHNY and CDR2 is SVGAGI (reference sequence). The CDR3 extends over 15 amino acids. The CDR3 spells CASSYSGEEIAVLNF. The DNA for the CDR3 is TGTGCCAGCAGTTACTCGGGGGAGGAGATAGCAGTCCTGAACTTC.

This clonotype was observed a handful of times. The chain carries TRBV7-9 and TRBJ2-5, with 9 bases identical to TRBD1. Germline CDR1 is SEHNR and CDR2 is FQNEAQ (reference sequence). With 3 bases clipped from V and 0 bases from J, the junction kept 8 bases outside the gene matches. This CDR3 region has 17 residues. The CDR3 sequence: CASSLTGGESYQETQYF. CDR3 bases: TGTGCCAGCAGCTTGACAGGGGGGGAATCGTACCAAGAGACCCAGTACTTC.

This clonotype was observed at least ten times. This rearrangement joins TRBV11-2 to TRBJ2-5; D is possibly TRBD1 (6 bases). This CDR3 is built from 16 residues. The germline V gene encodes CDR1 SGHAT and CDR2 FQNNGV. The V and J ends lost 1 base and 2 bases respectively, with 14 bases between them. As DNA, the CDR3 is TGTGCCAGCAGCTTAGTCTCTGGACAGTCGCAAGAGACCCAGTACTTC. Its protein is CASSLVSGQSQETQYF.

V is TRBV7-2 and J is TRBJ2-7, with 9 bases lining up with TRBD2. This CDR3 contains 15 residues. The germline CDR1 and CDR2 sequences are SGHTA and FQGNSA. Trimming took 5 bases from V and 5 from J; bases not matched to a gene: 10. The CDR3 coding sequence is TGTGCCAGCAGCGAGGGACTAGCTGGGGCGAACGAGCAGTACTTC. This encodes CASSEGLAGANEQYF.

This clonotype was detected many times. The CDR3 region has the DNA TGTGCCACCAGTGATTTTGACAGGGCAAGAGGGGAGACCCAGTACTTC. As protein: CATSDFDRARGETQYF. The rearrangement uses TRBV24-1 and TRBJ2-5; the match to TRBD1 covers 7 bases. The CDR3 has 16 amino acids. Germline V lookup: CDR1 KGHDR, CDR2 SFDVKD. V lost 1 base to trimming and J lost 5 bases; unmatched junction nucleotides: 9.

The chain links TRBV6-5 to TRBJ1-1; 10 bases agree with TRBD1. Germline lookup yields CDR1 MNHEY and CDR2 SVGAGI. This CDR3 region has 15 residues. V gave up 5 bases and J gave up 5 bases; unmatched junction bases: 8. The CDR3 here is CASSDIDRGRTEAFF. CDR3 DNA: TGTGCCAGCAGTGACATTGACAGGGGGCGGACTGAAGCTTTCTTT.

This clonotype was seen only a few times. In nucleotides, the CDR3 is TGTGCCACCCGGACTAGCGGTGACACCGGGGAGCTGTTTTTT. This sequence encodes CATRTSGDTGELFF. The chain carries TRBV10-3 and TRBJ2-2; 10 nucleotides agree with TRBD2. The germline V gene has CDR1 ENHRY and CDR2 SYGVKD. The CDR3 has 14 amino acids. The ends lost 10 bases at V and 3 bases at J; junction bases unmatched: 5.

The rearrangement uses TRBV7-3 and TRBJ1-1; the D gene is possibly TRBD1 (5 bases). Germline V lookup: CDR1 SGHTA, CDR2 FQGTGA. Trimming removed 5 bases at V and 4 bases at J, with 14 bases between. The CDR3 consists of 14 residues. CDR3 sequence reads: CASSEQVGVTEAFF. Written as DNA, the CDR3 is TGTGCCAGCAGCGAACAGGTTGGTGTCACTGAAGCTTTCTTT.

The CDR3 region is CSASTGISGANVLTF. Here the CDR3 DNA reads TGCAGTGCTTCCACTGGGATCTCTGGGGCCAACGTCCTGACTTTC. V gene TRBV20-1 combines with J gene TRBJ2-6; no definite D call. CDR3 length: 15 amino acids. Looked up from germline, CDR1 is DFQATT and CDR2 is SNEGSKA (reference sequence). Trimming took 5 bases from V and 0 from J, leaving 11 bases between them.